Sequencing of this TCR beta chain was carried out in a study of blood T cells in healthy people across ages. About the study: Roughly one uniquely barcoded beta molecule per two T cells was captured. The study's findings and limits: Per million T cells, TCR beta diversity dropped about linearly as age rose.

With regard to this clonotype: No antigen is known for it.

The length of the CDR3 is 13 residues. Trimming took 2 bases from V and 6 from J, leaving 9 bases between them. CDR1 is SGHTA and CDR2 is FQGTGA in the germline V gene. Combining a sample-barcoded 5' primer with a J-beta primer mix, a second PCR ran for roughly 7 to 12 cycles. Via MiXCR, TCRdb re-called the 5' RACE reads, giving one row per CDR3 protein. This table has about 1,800,000 distinct CDR3 sequences, 28% appearing once. This chain links TRBV7-3 with TRBJ2-3; no reliable D call. The specimen was blood. The sequence came from a woman in her 30s in good health. The DNA of the CDR3 is TGTGCCAGCAGCTTATTGCCATGGGATACGCAGTATTTT. This codes for CASSLLPWDTQYF.